This T cell receptor (beta chain) was sequenced for a study of blood T cell repertoires in COVID-19. The CDR3 is made up of 13 amino acids. Trimming stripped 4 bases from V and 5 bases from J, with 11 bases between. CDR1 is SNHLY, CDR2 FYNNEI, per germline. Sequencing used immunoSEQ multiplex PCR; TCRdb keeps in-frame clones, though not all of them. This sample carries just over 30,000 clones, approximately 88% of them seen once, and the ten largest clones take roughly 0.59%. The chain combines TRBV2 with TRBJ1-1, with D possibly TRBD1 on 5 matching bases. Sequenced: peripheral blood. The TCR sequence derives from a woman between 40 and 55 years old with active or convalescent COVID-19. The CDR3 is CASSVREGTEAFF. CDR3 DNA sequence: TGTGCCAGCAGTGTACGGGAGGGGACTGAAGCTTTCTTT.